The rows below give T cell receptor beta chains drawn from one sample of a study of blood T cell repertoires in COVID-19. Assay used: immunoSEQ multiplex PCR; TCRdb lists only in-frame clones, some missing. There are about 230,000 clones in the sample; approximately 82% occur only once, and just over 2.5% lies in the top ten. Source material: peripheral blood. The source is a woman in her 70s with active or convalescent COVID-19. Both conserved end residues are part of each CDR3. D genes are given only for firm matches. Only some rows state a clone size, as once, few, many or a class for expanded clones.

D,size,J,V,CDR3,DNA
NA,NA,TRBJ2-7,TRBV6-5,CASSYRGGSQYF,TGTGCCAGCAGTTACAGGGGGGGATCGCAGTACTTC
NA,NA,TRBJ1-2,TRBV7-8,CASSLASAGANYGYTF,TGTGCCAGCAGCTTAGCGTCTGCAGGTGCCAACTATGGCTACACCTTC
NA,NA,TRBJ1-1,TRBV19,CASALRVANTEAFF,TGTGCCAGTGCCCTGAGGGTTGCGAACACTGAAGCTTTCTTT
TRBD2,NA,TRBJ2-7,TRBV4-2,CASSQPDASGGYEQYF,TGTGCCAGCAGCCAGCCAGACGCTAGCGGGGGATACGAGCAGTACTTC
NA,NA,TRBJ1-5,TRBV9,CASSAQGYGQPQHF,TGTGCCAGCAGCGCGCAGGGATACGGTCAGCCCCAGCATTTT
NA,NA,TRBJ2-1,TRBV11-2,CASSLVWGHSYNEQFF,TGTGCCAGCAGCTTAGTTTGGGGGCATTCCTACAATGAGCAGTTCTTC
TRBD2,once,TRBJ2-1,TRBV3-1/TRBV3-2,CASSEASGVYNEQFF,TGTGCCAGCAGCGAGGCTAGCGGTGTTTACAATGAGCAGTTCTTC
TRBD2,NA,TRBJ2-7,TRBV12-3/TRBV12-4,CASSHQTSPQYF,TGTGCCAGCAGTCACCAGACTAGCCCGCAGTACTTC
NA,NA,TRBJ1-1,TRBV9,CASSPRPGIDTEAFF,TGTGCCAGCAGCCCTAGACCTGGTATAGACACTGAAGCTTTCTTT
TRBD1,few,TRBJ2-5,TRBV28,CASSLGGRETQYF,TGTGCCAGCAGTCTAGGGGGCCGTGAGACCCAGTACTTC
TRBD1,few,TRBJ1-1,TRBV7-3,CASSSFQGGFGMNTEAFF,TGTGCCAGCAGCTCGTTCCAGGGGGGCTTTGGCATGAACACTGAAGCTTTCTTT
NA,NA,TRBJ2-3,TRBV28,CAFRDSVTDTQYF,TGTGCCTTCCGGGACTCCGTCACAGATACGCAGTATTTT
NA,once,TRBJ2-7,TRBV27,CASSQGGSGRYF,TGTGCCAGCAGCCAAGGGGGTTCGGGTCGGTACTTC
NA,NA,TRBJ1-1,TRBV28,CASKNPSPDTEAFF,TGTGCCAGCAAAAACCCCTCGCCGGACACTGAAGCTTTCTTT
NA,few,TRBJ1-2,TRBV7-2,CASSLQQGSYGYTF,TGTGCCAGCAGCTTACAACAGGGATCCTATGGCTACACCTTC
NA,NA,TRBJ1-1,TRBV5-4,CASSHGPSRGNTEAFF,TGTGCCAGCAGCCACGGCCCAAGCAGGGGGAACACTGAAGCTTTCTTT
TRBD2,NA,TRBJ2-7,TRBV10-3,CATRPGLAGEGAIYEQYF,TGTGCCACCAGGCCGGGACTAGCGGGAGAGGGGGCCATCTACGAGCAGTACTTC
TRBD2,few,TRBJ2-5,TRBV6-5,CASSYSGSGGAGTQYF,TGTGCCAGCAGTTACTCAGGGAGCGGGGGGGCCGGGACCCAGTACTTC
NA,NA,TRBJ1-6,TRBV6-6,CASSAGLPNSPLHF,TGTGCCAGCAGTGCGGGACTCCCTAATTCACCCCTCCACTTT
NA,once,TRBJ2-1,TRBV18,CASSPPGLDAYNEQFF,TGTGCCAGCTCACCACCGGGGCTCGACGCTTACAATGAGCAGTTCTTC
NA,NA,TRBJ1-2,TRBV5-1,CASSLGTELGYGYTF,TGCGCCAGCAGCTTGGGCACAGAGCTTGGCTATGGCTACACCTTC
NA,NA,TRBJ2-3,TRBV5-1,CASSSVGTSSTDTQYF,TGCGCCAGCAGCTCCGTTGGCACATCTAGCACAGATACGCAGTATTTT
TRBD1,NA,TRBJ1-6,TRBV3-1/TRBV3-2,CASSQAGQNPYNSPLHF,TGTGCCAGCAGCCAAGCGGGACAGAACCCCTATAATTCACCCCTCCACTTT
TRBD1,few,TRBJ1-1,TRBV19,CASSRQGAEAFF,TGTGCCAGTAGTCGACAGGGGGCTGAAGCTTTCTTT
TRBD1,few,TRBJ1-3,TRBV27,CASSRTGVAGNTIYF,TGTGCCAGCAGTCGGACAGGGGTGGCTGGAAACACCATATATTTT
TRBD2,NA,TRBJ2-7,TRBV4-1,CASSQLAGGGPYEQYF,TGCGCCAGCAGCCAGCTAGCGGGAGGGGGTCCCTACGAGCAGTACTTC
TRBD2,NA,TRBJ2-1,TRBV5-4,CASSLGGGLPNEQFF,TGTGCCAGCAGCTTGGGCGGGGGTTTACCAAATGAGCAGTTCTTC
NA,NA,TRBJ2-7,TRBV7-9,CASSSPYEQYF,TGTGCCAGCAGCTCTCCCTACGAGCAGTACTTC
TRBD1,NA,TRBJ1-5,TRBV6-5,CASSSGQGFGPQHF,TGTGCCAGCAGTTCCGGACAGGGTTTTGGGCCCCAGCATTTT
NA,NA,TRBJ1-1,TRBV28,CASSSRGDGNTEAFF,TGTGCCAGCAGTTCCCGGGGGGACGGGAACACTGAAGCTTTCTTT
NA,NA,TRBJ1-5,TRBV21-1,CASSKEAGVGNQPQHF,TGTGCCAGCAGCAAAGAGGCAGGGGTGGGCAATCAGCCCCAGCATTTT